The 32 T cell receptor beta chains below were found in one sample sequenced in a study of long-term antiretroviral therapy in people with HIV. immunoSEQ v3.0 was run at survey level. Data came from immunoSEQ multiplex PCR; TCRdb stores just in-frame clones and leaves some out. Counted here are about 27,000 clones, roughly 85% occurring once; the ten biggest clones make up 9.5% to 12%. The sequencing used unsorted PBMCs, collected 0.8 years before starting antiretroviral therapy. These receptors all stem from a man younger than 35 with HIV.

The rearrangement links TRBV2 to TRBJ1-5; a weak D match, TRBD1 (5 bases). Germline values: CDR1 SNHLY, CDR2 FYNNEI. The V and J ends lost 8 bases and 0 bases respectively, with 8 bases between them. This CDR3 is 13 amino acids long. Here the CDR3 reads CASGGDSNQPQHF. The CDR3 coding sequence is TGTGCCAGCGGAGGGGATAGCAATCAGCCCCAGCATTTT.

The rearrangement links TRBV27 to TRBJ2-1, with D hard to call. The CDR3 length is 15 residues. The V gene's germline CDR1 is MNHEY and CDR2 SMNVEV (reference sequence). The V gene lost 7 bases and the J gene lost 0 bases, with 13 bases spanning the gap. CDR3: CASKLSTDSYNEQFF. In DNA, the CDR3 is TGTGCCAGCAAACTCTCAACGGACTCCTACAATGAGCAGTTCTTC.

The rearrangement uses TRBV5-1 and TRBJ2-2; D is tentatively TRBD1 or TRBD2 (6 bases each). The CDR3 covers 15 residues. Trimming pared 0 bases from V and 6 bases from J, leaving 12 bases between. The germline V gene encodes CDR1 SGHRS and CDR2 YFSETQ. The CDR3, as DNA: TGCGCCAGCAGCTTGGGGGGGGCGCCTGCCGGGGAGCTGTTTTTT. Amino acids: CASSLGGAPAGELFF.

The chain employs TRBV20-1 and TRBJ2-3; D gene ambiguous. The CDR3 extends over 11 amino acids. Deletions cut 1 base from V and 6 bases from J, with 5 bases between. Germline assignment: CDR1 DFQATT and CDR2 SNEGSKA (reference sequence). As DNA, the CDR3 is TGCAGTGCTAGAGGAACCGATACGCAGTATTTT. Translation gives CSARGTDTQYF.

The chain couples TRBV7-9 to TRBJ2-5; 10 positions match TRBD2. The CDR3 runs 15 residues. V was clipped by 8 bases and J by 5 bases; unmatched bases: 11. Germline CDR1 SEHNR, CDR2 FQNEAQ (reference sequence). The CDR3 DNA reads as TGTGCCAGCTACCCGAGCGGGGGGGCCGCGGAGACCCAGTACTTC. Amino acids: CASYPSGGAAETQYF.

This clone has only a few counts. The V and J genes are TRBV9 and TRBJ2-7; maybe TRBD2 (5 bases). The CDR3 totals 14 residues. V gave up 1 base and J gave up 3 bases, with 11 bases separating them. The germline V gene encodes CDR1 SGDLS and CDR2 YYNGEE. CDR3 residues: CASSVSGRGYEQYF. The CDR3 DNA is TGTGCCAGCAGCGTATCCGGCCGGGGCTACGAGCAGTACTTC. The full variable domain, in which reference TRBV9 and TRBJ2-7 provide the parts outside the CDR3, is DSGVTQTPKHLITATGQRVTLRCSPRSGDLSVYWYQQSLDQGLQFLIQYYNGEERAKGNILERFSAQQFPDLHSELNLSSLELGDSALYFCASSVSGRGYEQYFGPGTRLTVT.

The chain recombines TRBV11-2 with TRBJ2-2; D is perhaps TRBD2 (6 bases). Trimming removed 0 bases from V and 4 bases from J, with 12 bases in between. Germline lookup yields CDR1 SGHAT and CDR2 FQNNGV. The CDR3 length is 16 residues. DNA for the CDR3: TGTGCCAGCAGCTTAGACTGGCGGGAAAGCACCGGGGAGCTGTTTTTT. Amino acids: CASSLDWRESTGELFF. The variable domain in full, with the rest retrieved from reference TRBV11-2 and TRBJ2-2, is EAGVAQSPRYKIIEKRQSVAFWCNPISGHATLYWYQQILGQGPKLLIQFQNNGVVDDSQLPKDRFSAERLKGVDSTLKIQPAKLEDSAVYLCASSLDWRESTGELFFGEGSRLTVL.

This chain connects TRBV13 to TRBJ2-2, with 9 bases lining up with TRBD1. V gave up 5 bases and J gave up 4 bases; unmatched junction bases: 11. The CDR3 has 17 amino acids. Germline CDR1 reads PRHDT; CDR2 reads FYEKMQ (reference sequence). The DNA for the CDR3 is TGTGCCAGCAGCCCCCAGCCGGGACAGGGTCTCACCGGGGAGCTGTTTTTT. Translating it yields CASSPQPGQGLTGELFF.

This clone has just a few counts. This chain uses TRBV7-9 with TRBJ1-5; weak D call: TRBD1 (6 bases). Trimming removed 4 bases at V and 2 bases at J, with 6 bases between. Germline CDR1 reads SEHNR; CDR2 reads FQNEAQ (reference sequence). The CDR3 sequence is 13 residues long. CDR3 DNA: TGTGCCAGCAGCTGGACAGGCAATCAGCCCCAGCATTTT. Translating gives CASSWTGNQPQHF.

The V call is TRBV5-5, the J call TRBJ2-3; perhaps TRBD1 as D (6 bases). Germline CDR1 reads SGHKS; CDR2 reads YYEKEE (reference sequence). This CDR3 contains 17 residues. The V end lost 0 bases, the J end lost 4 bases, and 18 bases lay between the germline ends. The CDR3 coding sequence is TGTGCCAGCAGCTTGGCCGGCAGGGGCGGATTCCCAGATACGCAGTATTTT. It yields the protein CASSLAGRGGFPDTQYF.

The V and J genes are TRBV18 and TRBJ1-5; 8 bases are shared with TRBD1. After removal of 4 bases from V and 8 bases from J, the junction contained 7 bases not matched to a gene. The CDR3 consists of 14 residues. Per germline, CDR1 KGHSH and CDR2 LQKENI. The chain's CDR3 is CASSRNRGEKPQHF. The CDR3 region has the DNA TGTGCCAGCTCACGAAACAGGGGGGAGAAGCCCCAGCATTTT.

CDR3 region: CASSPRTGSTNIQYF. CDR3 coding DNA: TGCGCCAGCAGCCCCCGGACAGGGAGCACTAACATTCAGTACTTC. The chain has TRBV5-1 and TRBJ2-4, with 8 bases fitting TRBD1. After removal of 4 bases from V and 7 bases from J, the junction contained 10 bases not matched to a gene. Germline lookup yields CDR1 SGHRS and CDR2 YFSETQ. The CDR3 length is 15 residues.

V is TRBV30 and J is TRBJ2-7; tentative D call: TRBD1 (7 bases). The CDR3 length is 13 residues. The germline V and J ends were trimmed by 2 bases and 3 bases, with 11 bases remaining between them. Germline V gene sequence: CDR1 GTSNPN, CDR2 SVGIG (reference sequence). CDR3 sequence reads: CAWSRQGGYEQYF. CDR3 in DNA: TGTGCCTGGAGTCGACAGGGAGGCTACGAGCAGTACTTC.

This rearrangement joins TRBV18 to TRBJ1-6; a possible D gene is TRBD1 (6 bases). Between the trimmed V and J ends, which lost 5 bases and 8 bases, there was a span of 13 bases. Germline-derived CDR1 and CDR2 are KGHSH and LQKENI. The CDR3 consists of 14 residues. The CDR3 DNA follows: TGTGCCAGCTCAGGCACAGGGATGGATTCACCCCTCCACTTT. Its protein is CASSGTGMDSPLHF.

V and J are TRBV7-2 and TRBJ2-1; 10 bases are shared with TRBD2. This CDR3 is built from 15 residues. Per germline, CDR1 SGHTA and CDR2 FQGNSA. V lost 5 bases and J lost 8; bases outside the gene matches: 9. DNA of the CDR3: TGTGCCAGCAGCCCCCAGCGGGGGGGCCGGTATGAGCAGTTCTTC. It translates to CASSPQRGGRYEQFF.

The table lists this clone with a count of one. V usage is TRBV25-1 and J usage is TRBJ1-6, with TRBD1 as a possible D gene (6 bases). V was cut by 6 bases and J by 2 bases, with 8 bases left in between. CDR1 MGHDK and CDR2 SYGVNS come from the germline V gene. The CDR3 loop spans 14 amino acids. The chain's CDR3 is CASRWGPYNSPLHF. CDR3 sequence (DNA): TGTGCCAGCAGGTGGGGGCCCTATAATTCACCCCTCCACTTT.

V and J are TRBV10-3 and TRBJ1-2; a possible D gene is TRBD1 (6 bases). The germline V gene encodes CDR1 ENHRY and CDR2 SYGVKD. The length of the CDR3 is 14 residues. The germline V and J ends were trimmed by 2 bases and 4 bases, with 11 bases remaining between them. CDR3 nucleotides: TGTGCCATCAGTGAGGGGGGGCCCCTCTATGGCTACACCTTC. Protein: CAISEGGPLYGYTF.

The rearrangement links TRBV6-1 to TRBJ1-4, with D possibly matching TRBD1 (5 bases). Trimming pared 6 bases from V and 8 bases from J, leaving 10 bases between. The CDR3 consists of 12 residues. Germline CDR1 MNHNS, CDR2 SASEGT. The CDR3: CASRRGEEKLFF. CDR3 DNA sequence: TGTGCCAGCAGGAGGGGTGAGGAAAAACTGTTTTTT.

This clone was detected once. The rearrangement links TRBV27 to TRBJ2-1, with D possibly matching TRBD1 (5 bases). This CDR3 comprises 14 residues. V lost 3 bases and J 4 bases, leaving 10 bases between the germline ends. Germline values: CDR1 MNHEY, CDR2 SMNVEV (reference sequence). This CDR3 reads CASSFRTRYNEQFF. The CDR3 DNA sequence: TGTGCCAGCAGTTTCCGGACACGGTACAATGAGCAGTTCTTC.

The chain couples TRBV5-1 to TRBJ1-2; D unresolved. V dropped 0 bases and J dropped 4 bases, with 13 bases sitting between them. This CDR3 has 15 amino acids. Germline values: CDR1 SGHRS, CDR2 YFSETQ. CDR3 DNA sequence: TGCGCCAGCAGCTTGGTGGGAACACCGCTCTATGGCTACACCTTC. Its protein product is CASSLVGTPLYGYTF. Variable domain in full (rest from reference TRBV5-1 and TRBJ1-2): KAGVTQTPRYLIKTRGQQVTLSCSPISGHRSVSWYQQTPGQGLQFLFEYFSETQRNKGNFPGRFSGRQFSNSRSEMNVSTLELGDSALYLCASSLVGTPLYGYTFGSGTRLTVV.

The chain uses TRBV9 and TRBJ2-1; possibly TRBD1 for D (6 bases). Germline V gives CDR1 SGDLS, CDR2 YYNGEE. This CDR3 region has 15 residues. V was pared by 4 bases and J by 2 bases, with 13 bases between. CDR3 sequence (DNA): TGTGCCAGCAGCTTAACAGGGCCCACCTACAATGAGCAGTTCTTC. It encodes CASSLTGPTYNEQFF.

The chain joins TRBV7-2 to TRBJ1-5; D not certain. Germline V gives CDR1 SGHTA, CDR2 FQGNSA. This CDR3 spans 14 amino acids. Trimming pared 1 base from V and 7 bases from J, leaving 11 bases between. CDR3 in DNA: TGTGCCAGCAGCTTAGGACGGGCTTCACAGCCCCAGCATTTT. Residues: CASSLGRASQPQHF.

The chain's CDR3 is CASYAGGDTDTQYF. The CDR3 DNA reads TGCGCCAGCTATGCGGGGGGGGACACAGATACGCAGTATTTT. The chain has TRBV5-1 and TRBJ2-3, with 9 bases that match TRBD2. Germline V gives CDR1 SGHRS, CDR2 YFSETQ. The J segment lost 2 bases and the V segment lost 7 bases, leaving 5 bases of the junction unmatched. CDR3 size: 14 residues.

The chain links TRBV6-5 to TRBJ2-5; D tentatively fits TRBD1 or TRBD2 (5 bases each). The V end lost 0 bases, the J end lost 9 bases, and 20 bases lay between the germline ends. CDR1 is MNHEY, CDR2 SVGAGI, per germline. This CDR3 is 16 amino acids long. CDR3 sequence reads: CASSYSSGAGVGAQYF. The CDR3 region has the DNA TGTGCCAGCAGTTACTCATCCGGGGCCGGGGTTGGGGCCCAGTACTTC.

This sequence joins TRBV4-3 and TRBJ2-7; a weak D match, TRBD2 (5 bases). The CDR3 totals 14 residues. V lost 4 bases and J lost 5, with 15 bases in between. Germline CDR1 reads LGHNA; CDR2 reads YSLEER. In nucleotides, the CDR3 is TGCGCCAGCAGCCCCACCCCTAGCTACGACGAGCAGTACTTC. Translation: CASSPTPSYDEQYF.

The chain combines TRBV4-3 with TRBJ2-5; 7 positions agree with TRBD2. Germline V gives CDR1 LGHNA, CDR2 YSLEER. V gave up 0 bases and J gave up 4 bases; unmatched junction bases: 8. This CDR3 spans 16 amino acids. CDR3 protein: CASSQDVGEGTETQYF. The CDR3 DNA follows: TGCGCCAGCAGCCAAGATGTGGGGGAGGGGACAGAGACCCAGTACTTC.

The V gene is TRBV7-2, the J gene TRBJ1-6; D is undetermined. Trimming took 2 bases from V and 5 from J, leaving 7 bases between them. The germline V gene has CDR1 SGHTA and CDR2 FQGNSA. There are 14 residues in the CDR3. The CDR3 loop is CASSLRGNNSPLHF. DNA for the CDR3: TGTGCCAGCAGCTTAAGAGGGAATAATTCACCCCTCCACTTT.

V and J are TRBV6-5 and TRBJ2-7; TRBD1 matches at 7 bases. V lost 10 bases to trimming and J lost 2 bases; unmatched junction nucleotides: 8. The germline V gene encodes CDR1 MNHEY and CDR2 SVGAGI. The CDR3 loop spans 13 amino acids. In DNA form, the CDR3 reads TGTGCCACCCGGACAGGATTCGCCTACGAGCAGTACTTC. Protein product: CATRTGFAYEQYF.

The chain joins TRBV6-6 to TRBJ2-5; TRBD2 is a possible D gene (6 bases). The germline V gene encodes CDR1 MNHNY and CDR2 SVGAGI (reference sequence). Trimming removed 0 bases from V and 5 bases from J, with 16 bases in between. CDR3 length: 16 amino acids. The CDR3, as DNA: TGTGCCAGCAGTTACTCTGGATGGGGGGATCGGGAGACCCAGTACTTC. Translating gives CASSYSGWGDRETQYF.

In this sample, this clone turned up once. The chain recombines TRBV7-2 with TRBJ2-7; D not resolved. With 0 bases removed from V and 0 bases from J, the gap between germline ends came to 12 bases. Germline V gene sequence: CDR1 SGHTA, CDR2 FQGNSA. This CDR3 comprises 16 residues. CDR3 bases: TGTGCCAGCAGCTTAGCTCCAGTATGGTCCTCCTACGAGCAGTACTTC. This gives the protein CASSLAPVWSSYEQYF.

This sequence joins TRBV2 and TRBJ2-3; D possibly corresponds to TRBD2 (6 bases). Between the trimmed V and J ends, which lost 7 bases and 4 bases, there was a span of 9 bases. This CDR3 spans 12 amino acids. Germline loops: CDR1 SNHLY, CDR2 FYNNEI. The CDR3 spells CASTGEADTQYF. CDR3 DNA sequence: TGTGCCAGCACCGGGGAGGCAGATACGCAGTATTTT.

V usage is TRBV7-8 and J usage is TRBJ1-4; 10 bases are shared with TRBD1. V lost 5 bases, J lost 0 bases, and 9 bases stayed unmatched. This CDR3 spans 18 amino acids. CDR1 SGHVS and CDR2 FQNEAQ come from the germline V gene. Here the CDR3 DNA reads TGTGCCAGCAGCGGGGGGGGACAGGGGATTGCAACTAATGAAAAACTGTTTTTT. This gives the protein CASSGGGQGIATNEKLFF.